These T cell receptor beta chains were read from a single sample in a study of blood T cell repertoires in COVID-19. Assay used: immunoSEQ multiplex PCR; TCRdb lists only in-frame clones, some missing. Among over 200,000 clones listed, roughly 80% were seen once. Sequenced: peripheral blood. The receptors were sampled from a woman of 80 years or more with active or convalescent COVID-19. CDR3s include the opening cysteine and the closing phenylalanine or tryptophan. The D gene is left open where the match is weak. Clone size, where shown, is once, few, many, or a class for clones that have expanded.

V,size,D,J,CDR3,DNA
TRBV5-1,-,-,TRBJ1-1,CASSQDTQGTEAFF,TGCGCCAGCAGCCAGGACACCCAGGGGACTGAAGCTTTCTTT
TRBV5-4,few,-,TRBJ1-2,CASSFPTQGSGYTF,TGTGCCAGCAGCTTCCCGACTCAGGGGAGTGGCTACACCTTC
TRBV18,-,-,TRBJ2-5,CASSPPGRVQETQYF,TGTGCCAGCTCACCACCTGGGCGGGTCCAAGAGACCCAGTACTTC
TRBV3-1/TRBV3-2,-,TRBD1,TRBJ1-3,CASSQGGTGTGNTIYF,TGTGCCAGCAGCCAAGGAGGGACAGGGACTGGAAACACCATATATTTT
TRBV6-5,-,-,TRBJ1-1,CASSPRTDGGTEAFF,TGTGCCAGCAGTCCGCGGACAGATGGGGGAACTGAAGCTTTCTTT
TRBV5-4,-,-,TRBJ2-3,CASSLDGLPDTQYF,TGTGCCAGCAGCTTGGATGGACTGCCAGATACGCAGTATTTT
TRBV6-2/TRBV6-3,-,-,TRBJ2-1,CASSYMAGQYNEQFF,TGTGCCAGCAGTTACATGGCGGGACAGTACAATGAGCAGTTCTTC
TRBV11-2,few,TRBD1,TRBJ2-7,CASKRRGQVGQYF,TGTGCCAGCAAACGAAGGGGACAGGTCGGACAGTACTTC
TRBV29-1,-,TRBD2,TRBJ2-1,CSVLAGGSYNEQFF,TGCAGCGTGCTAGCGGGAGGGTCCTACAATGAGCAGTTCTTC
TRBV18,-,TRBD2,TRBJ2-2,CASSSAGTTTNTGELFF,TGTGCCAGCTCATCGGCCGGGACTACCACGAACACCGGGGAGCTGTTTTTT
TRBV7-8,few,-,TRBJ1-6,CASSFADGNSPLHF,TGTGCCAGCAGCTTCGCGGATGGGAATTCACCCCTCCACTTT
TRBV30,-,TRBD1,TRBJ1-4,CAWTHPGGGNEKLFF,TGTGCCTGGACCCACCCAGGGGGCGGAAATGAAAAACTGTTTTTT
TRBV19,-,-,TRBJ1-2,CASTRGGISYGYTF,TGTGCCAGTACCCGGGGGGGAATAAGCTATGGCTACACCTTC
TRBV28,-,TRBD1,TRBJ1-2,CASSSPGQGYGYTF,TGTGCCAGCAGTTCCCCCGGACAGGGCTATGGCTACACCTTC
TRBV4-2,-,-,TRBJ2-1,CASSQEGQEQFF,TGTGCCAGCAGCCAAGAGGGCCAGGAGCAGTTCTTC
TRBV5-1,-,TRBD2,TRBJ2-5,CASSLEAGGTETQYF,TGCGCCAGCAGCTTGGAGGCGGGAGGGACGGAGACCCAGTACTTC
TRBV19,-,TRBD1,TRBJ2-3,CASSSQTGSTDTQYF,TGTGCCAGTAGTTCCCAGACAGGGTCCACAGATACGCAGTATTTT
TRBV19,-,TRBD2,TRBJ2-5,CASSISLAEETQYF,TGTGCCAGTAGTATATCACTAGCGGAAGAGACCCAGTACTTC
TRBV3-1/TRBV3-2,-,TRBD1,TRBJ1-5,CASSSGTAYQPQHF,TGTGCCAGCAGCTCCGGGACAGCTTATCAGCCCCAGCATTTT
TRBV6-5,-,TRBD1,TRBJ1-1,CASTRTGKGTEAFF,TGTGCCAGCACTAGGACAGGGAAGGGAACTGAAGCTTTCTTT
TRBV27,once,-,TRBJ2-2,CASKVGLSTGELFF,TGTGCCAGCAAAGTCGGACTGTCCACCGGGGAGCTGTTTTTT
TRBV4-2,-,-,TRBJ2-2,CASSQDQRAGTGELFF,TGTGCCAGCAGCCAAGATCAGAGGGCTGGCACCGGGGAGCTGTTTTTT
TRBV7-2,once,-,TRBJ1-6,CASSSGSHSPLHF,TGTGCCAGCAGCTCAGGGTCCCATTCACCCCTCCACTTT
TRBV10-3,-,TRBD2,TRBJ2-1,CATGRGGLPSYNEQFF,TGTGCCACCGGGCGGGGGGGGCTCCCCTCCTACAATGAGCAGTTCTTC
TRBV11-2,-,TRBD1,TRBJ2-5,CASSRDRGETQYF,TGTGCCAGCAGCCGGGACAGGGGTGAGACCCAGTACTTC